These 7 T cell receptor beta chains came from one sample sequenced in a study of blood T cell repertoires in COVID-19. Produced via immunoSEQ multiplex PCR; TCRdb's table is partial and in-frame only. Of about 360,000 clones detected, approximately 87% appear once; the ten largest clones hold roughly 2%. Sequenced input: PBMCs or T cells enriched from blood (not recorded which). The receptors stem from a man aged 35 to 55 in a cohort exposed to, infected with or recovered from COVID-19 (not recorded which).

The DNA of the CDR3 is TGTGCCAGCAGTGAACATCAGGGGGCAACTGGAAACACCATATATTTT. Translated: CASSEHQGATGNTIYF. The V gene is TRBV6-1, the J gene TRBJ1-3; 8 nucleotides match TRBD1. This CDR3 has 16 residues. CDR1 MNHNS and CDR2 SASEGT come from the germline V gene. V lost 2 bases and J lost 2; bases outside the gene matches: 5.

The CDR3 DNA sequence: TGTGCCACCAGTGATGGTACAGGGCGAACTGAAGCTTTCTTT. Its translation is CATSDGTGRTEAFF. This chain connects TRBV24-1 to TRBJ1-1, with a tentative D call TRBD1 (6 bases). Germline V lookup: CDR1 KGHDR, CDR2 SFDVKD. V lost 3 bases and J 5 bases, leaving 12 bases between the germline ends. The CDR3 is 14 residues long.

This clone was detected once. The chain combines TRBV28 with TRBJ2-7; 7 positions match TRBD1. CDR1 is MDHEN and CDR2 is SYDVKM in the germline V gene. The J segment lost 2 bases and the V segment lost 6 bases, leaving 7 bases of the junction unmatched. The CDR3 loop spans 14 amino acids. As DNA, the CDR3 is TGTGCCAGCAGCCGAGGGACAGCAACCTACGAGCAGTACTTC. Its protein product is CASSRGTATYEQYF.

This sequence joins TRBV19 and TRBJ2-2; 10 bases map to TRBD2. Trimming at V came to 7 bases and at J to 5 bases, leaving 7 bases not matched to a gene. CDR1 LNHDA and CDR2 SQIVND come from the germline V gene (reference sequence). This CDR3 is 15 amino acids long. The DNA for the CDR3 is TGTGCCAGTATCCCTAGCGGGAGAGCGACCGGGGAGCTGTTTTTT. Translating it yields CASIPSGRATGELFF.

The rearrangement uses TRBV2 and TRBJ2-2; 13 nucleotides align to TRBD2. The J segment lost 7 bases and the V segment lost 8 bases, leaving 4 bases of the junction unmatched. CDR3 length equals 14 residues. Per the germline V gene, CDR1 is SNHLY and CDR2 is FYNNEI. The CDR3 DNA reads TGTGCCAGCGGAGGACTAGCGGGAGTCGGGGAGCTGTTTTTT. As protein: CASGGLAGVGELFF. The entire variable domain, with the rest obtained from reference TRBV2 and TRBJ2-2, is as follows: EPEVTQTPSHQVTQMGQEVILRCVPISNHLYFYWYRQILGQKVEFLVSFYNNEISEKSEIFDDQFSVERPDGSNFTLKIRSTKLEDSAMYFCASGGLAGVGELFFGEGSRLTVL.

This clone was observed a handful of times. The chain couples TRBV7-9 to TRBJ1-1, with a tentative D call TRBD1 (6 bases). The CDR3 sequence is 17 residues long. CDR1 and CDR2 (germline): SEHNR, FQNEAQ (reference sequence). V was shortened by 5 bases and J by 2 bases, with 21 bases between the two germline ends. CDR3 nucleotides: TGTGCCAGCAGCCCCAACAGCGGGGGCGAGGGAAACACTGAAGCTTTCTTT. It encodes CASSPNSGGEGNTEAFF.

V is TRBV10-1 and J is TRBJ2-5; D possibly corresponds to TRBD1 (5 bases). The CDR3 totals 13 residues. The V end lost 3 bases, the J end lost 9 bases, and 14 bases lay between the germline ends. The germline gives CDR1 WNHNN, CDR2 SYGVQD (reference sequence). Written as DNA, the CDR3 is TGCGCCAGCAGTGATGGACAAGGTGTGTCCCAGTACTTC. The encoded protein is CASSDGQGVSQYF.